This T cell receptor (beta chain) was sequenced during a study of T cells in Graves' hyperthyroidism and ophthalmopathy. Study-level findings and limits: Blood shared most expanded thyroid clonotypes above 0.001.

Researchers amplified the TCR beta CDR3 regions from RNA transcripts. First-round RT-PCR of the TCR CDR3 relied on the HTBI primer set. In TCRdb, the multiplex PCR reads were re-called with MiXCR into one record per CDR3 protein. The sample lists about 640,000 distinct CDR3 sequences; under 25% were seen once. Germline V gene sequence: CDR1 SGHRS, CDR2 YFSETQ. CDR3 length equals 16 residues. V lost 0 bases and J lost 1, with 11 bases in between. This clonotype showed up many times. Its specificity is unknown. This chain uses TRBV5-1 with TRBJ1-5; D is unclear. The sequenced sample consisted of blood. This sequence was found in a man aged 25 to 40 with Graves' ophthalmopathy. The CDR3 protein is CASSLAGPGSNQPQHF. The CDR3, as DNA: TGCGCCAGCAGCTTGGCGGGTCCAGGAAGCAATCAGCCCCAGCATTTT. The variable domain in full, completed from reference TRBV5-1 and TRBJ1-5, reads KAGVTQTPRYLIKTRGQQVTLSCSPISGHRSVSWYQQTPGQGLQFLFEYFSETQRNKGNFPGRFSGRQFSNSRSEMNVSTLELGDSALYLCASSLAGPGSNQPQHFGDGTRLSIL.